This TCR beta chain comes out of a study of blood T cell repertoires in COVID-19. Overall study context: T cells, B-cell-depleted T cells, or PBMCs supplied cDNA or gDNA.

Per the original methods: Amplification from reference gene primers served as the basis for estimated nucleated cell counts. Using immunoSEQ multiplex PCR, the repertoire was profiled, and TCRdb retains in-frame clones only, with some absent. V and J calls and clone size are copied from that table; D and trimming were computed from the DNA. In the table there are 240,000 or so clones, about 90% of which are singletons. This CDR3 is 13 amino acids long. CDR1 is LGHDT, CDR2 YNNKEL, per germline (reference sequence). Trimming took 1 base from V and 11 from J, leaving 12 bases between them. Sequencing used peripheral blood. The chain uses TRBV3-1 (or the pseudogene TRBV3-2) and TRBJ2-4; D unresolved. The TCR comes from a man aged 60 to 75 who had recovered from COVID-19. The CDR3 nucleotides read TGTGCCAGCAGCCAAGGCCGCAGTTCCTTTCAGTACTTC. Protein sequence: CASSQGRSSFQYF.